This is a list of T cell receptor beta chains from one sample in a study of blood T cell repertoires in COVID-19. Assay: immunoSEQ multiplex PCR; the TCRdb copy retains only in-frame clones and omits some. Of 80,000 to 95,000 clones listed, approximately 81% are singletons. The sequenced sample consisted of peripheral blood. The receptors here all came from a man of 80 years or more with acute or convalescent COVID-19. Both conserved end residues are part of each CDR3. D genes are given only for firm matches. The size field is filled for only some rows; it gives once, few, many or a size class.

>TRBV6-5|NA|TRBJ2-3|TRBD1|13
TGTGCCAGCACCCAACAGGGGCCAGATACGCAGTATTTT
CASTQQGPDTQYF
>TRBV2|NA|TRBJ1-5|NA|15
TGTGCCAGCAGTGAAGCGCTTGTCAGGAATCAGCCCCAGCATTTT
CASSEALVRNQPQHF
>TRBV11-1|NA|TRBJ1-6|NA|11
TGTGCCAGCAGCTCGAATTCACCCCTCCACTTT
CASSSNSPLHF
>TRBV18|NA|TRBJ2-1|NA|12
TGTGCCAGCTCACCGGGGCCCAATGAGCAGTTCTTC
CASSPGPNEQFF
>TRBV5-1|NA|TRBJ2-3|NA|14
TGCGCCAGCAGCATCGACTCTAGCACAGATACGCAGTATTTT
CASSIDSSTDTQYF
>TRBV20-1|NA|TRBJ2-2|NA|14
TGCAGTGCTAGTTGGCGCGGGAACACCGGGGAGCTGTTTTTT
CSASWRGNTGELFF
>TRBV5-1|NA|TRBJ2-1|TRBD2|17
TGCGCCAGCAGCTTGGCGGTAGCGGGAGTCGGCTACAATGAGCAGTTCTTC
CASSLAVAGVGYNEQFF
>TRBV2|NA|TRBJ2-7|NA|14
TGTGCCAGCAGTGGTGGCCCAAGCTCCTACGAGCAGTACTTC
CASSGGPSSYEQYF
>TRBV18|NA|TRBJ2-7|NA|15
TGTGCCAGCTCACCGGGGAGCGGGCTGGCCTACGAGCAGTACTTC
CASSPGSGLAYEQYF
>TRBV28|NA|TRBJ2-1|NA|16
TGTGCCAGCAGAGGATCTCAGGGTGGATCCTACAATGAGCAGTTCTTC
CASRGSQGGSYNEQFF
>TRBV5-6|NA|TRBJ2-7|NA|11
TGTGCCAGCAGCTTGGAGGAGGAGCAGTACTTC
CASSLEEEQYF
>TRBV5-8|few|TRBJ2-3|TRBD1|15
TGTGCCAGCAGCTTGGGACAGGGGCCCACAGATACGCAGTATTTT
CASSLGQGPTDTQYF
>TRBV10-3|NA|TRBJ2-7|TRBD2|17
TGTGCCATCAGGCCGGGACTAGCGGTTAATGCTGCCTACGAGCAGTACTTC
CAIRPGLAVNAAYEQYF
>TRBV7-2|NA|TRBJ1-4|NA|15
TGTGCCAGCAGCTTAGTTCTATCAACTAATGAAAAACTGTTTTTT
CASSLVLSTNEKLFF
>TRBV5-8|NA|TRBJ2-1|TRBD2|16
TGTGCCAGCAGGGTCTCTAGCGGGAGTTCCTACAATGAGCAGTTCTTC
CASRVSSGSSYNEQFF
>TRBV5-6|NA|TRBJ2-3|TRBD2|16
TGTGCCAGCAGCTTGACGGGAGGGCAGAGGACAGATACGCAGTATTTT
CASSLTGGQRTDTQYF
>TRBV11-1|NA|TRBJ2-7|TRBD2|15
TGTGCCAGCAGCTTCCCGACTAGCGGGAGCGGCGAGCAGTACTTC
CASSFPTSGSGEQYF
>TRBV19|NA|TRBJ1-5|TRBD1|14
TGTGCCAGTACCTCCGGACAGGGCAATCAGCCCCAGCATTTT
CASTSGQGNQPQHF
>TRBV3-1/TRBV3-2|NA|TRBJ2-3|TRBD1|15
TGTGCCAGCAGACTTACGACAGGGCCGGCAGATACGCAGTATTTT
CASRLTTGPADTQYF
>TRBV5-1|NA|TRBJ1-2|NA|12
TGCGCCAGCAGCTTGGAAGGGGGTAAGGACACCTTC
CASSLEGGKDTF
>TRBV20-1|NA|TRBJ1-2|NA|13
TGCAGTGCTAGTATGGGGACTCGGTATGGCTACACCTTC
CSASMGTRYGYTF
>TRBV30|NA|TRBJ1-1|NA|15
TGTGCCTGGAGCGAGCCGGGACATTTGAACACTGAAGCTTTCTTT
CAWSEPGHLNTEAFF
>TRBV5-5|few|TRBJ1-6|NA|15
TGTGCCAGCAGCTTGCTAACAGGGAACAATTCACCCCTCCACTTT
CASSLLTGNNSPLHF
>TRBV19|many|TRBJ1-5|NA|13
TGTGCCAGTAGTCAGGGGTGGTGGAAGCCCCAGCATTTT
CASSQGWWKPQHF
>TRBV28|NA|TRBJ2-2|NA|13
TGTGCCAGCACCGGGATTTTCACCGGGGAGCTGTTTTTT
CASTGIFTGELFF
>TRBV5-6|NA|TRBJ2-2|TRBD2|18
TGTGCCAGCAGCTTTGGACTAGCGGGAGGACGGAACACCGGGGAGCTGTTTTTT
CASSFGLAGGRNTGELFF
>TRBV9|NA|TRBJ2-1|NA|15
TGTGCCAGCAGCGTAGGGGGACTCTCCTACAATGAGCAGTTCTTC
CASSVGGLSYNEQFF
>TRBV4-3|NA|TRBJ1-3|NA|18
TGCGCCAGCAGCCAATCGTTCTTCGAAGGAGGGTCTGGAAACACCATATATTTT
CASSQSFFEGGSGNTIYF
>TRBV19|NA|TRBJ2-1|NA|15
TGTGCCAGTACTCTCACTGGGAGCTCCTACAATGAGCAGTTCTTC
CASTLTGSSYNEQFF
>TRBV6-5|few|TRBJ1-2|NA|15
TGTGCCAGCAGTTCTCAAGGGGCTGCTAACTATGGCTACACCTTC
CASSSQGAANYGYTF
>TRBV6-5|NA|TRBJ1-1|NA|12
TGTGCCAGCAGAAGACAGATTGGTGAAGCTTTCTTT
CASRRQIGEAFF
>TRBV6-5|NA|TRBJ1-1|TRBD1|15
TGTGCCAGCAGTTACGGGGACAGGGGGGACACTGAAGCTTTCTTT
CASSYGDRGDTEAFF
>TRBV11-2|NA|TRBJ2-2|TRBD2|15
TGTGCCAGCAGCCAGACTAGCGGAAGCACCGGGGAGCTGTTTTTT
CASSQTSGSTGELFF
>TRBV11-2|once|TRBJ2-7|TRBD1|18
TGTGCCAGCAGCTTAGATTCGGGGAAAAGGGACAGGGTCGACGAGCAGTACTTC
CASSLDSGKRDRVDEQYF
>TRBV5-4|NA|TRBJ2-1|TRBD2|14
TGTGCCAGCAGCCTTACTAGCGGACACAATGAGCAGTTCTTC
CASSLTSGHNEQFF
>TRBV18|NA|TRBJ2-6|TRBD1|18
TGTGCCAGCTCCCTCCGGGACAGGGGCTCCTCTGGGGCCAACGTCCTGACTTTC
CASSLRDRGSSGANVLTF
>TRBV3-1/TRBV3-2|once|TRBJ1-2|TRBD1|16
TGTGCCAGCAGCCATCAAGGGGCACAGGGGTTATATGGCTACACCTTC
CASSHQGAQGLYGYTF
>TRBV7-6|NA|TRBJ2-2|TRBD1|15
TGTGCCAGCAGCCTCCAGACAGGGGGCACCGGGGAGCTGTTTTTT
CASSLQTGGTGELFF
>TRBV11-2|once|TRBJ2-1|NA|19
TGTGCCAGCAGCTCCCCACGGGGCGGGACGACGAGCTCCTACAATGAGCAGTTCTTC
CASSSPRGGTTSSYNEQFF
>TRBV28|NA|TRBJ2-1|NA|15
TGTGCCAGCACCAACGGGGTTACCTCCTACAATGAGCAGTTCTTC
CASTNGVTSYNEQFF
>TRBV10-3|NA|TRBJ2-3|TRBD2|15
TGTGCCATCAGTGAGATTAGCGGGAGTTCAGATACGCAGTATTTT
CAISEISGSSDTQYF
>TRBV25-1|NA|TRBJ2-5|NA|16
TGTGCCAGCAGTGAATTAGTGGCTAGTGGATCAGGGGCCCAGTACTTC
CASSELVASGSGAQYF
>TRBV7-2|NA|TRBJ2-1|TRBD2|16
TGTGCCAGCAGCTTGGGACTAGCGGGAGGGCTCAATGAGCAGTTCTTC
CASSLGLAGGLNEQFF
>TRBV10-3|NA|TRBJ2-1|TRBD1|15
TGTGCCATCAGTGGCGACAGGGGGCGCGACAATGAGCAGTTCTTC
CAISGDRGRDNEQFF
>TRBV6-5|once|TRBJ1-1|NA|13
TGTGCCAGCAGTTACGAGGTGAACACTGAAGCTTTCTTT
CASSYEVNTEAFF
>TRBV3-1/TRBV3-2|NA|TRBJ2-3|NA|15
TGTGCCAGCAGCCAAGGACAGTTGGGTACAGATACGCAGTATTTT
CASSQGQLGTDTQYF
>TRBV6-5|NA|TRBJ2-3|TRBD2|15
TGTGCCAGCAGTCTAATCAGCGGGAGTGTAGATACGCAGTATTTT
CASSLISGSVDTQYF
>TRBV12-3/TRBV12-4|many|TRBJ2-5|TRBD2|13
TGTGCCAGCAGCCTTAGCGGGAGAGAGACCCAGTACTTC
CASSLSGRETQYF
>TRBV6-5|NA|TRBJ2-7|TRBD1|15
TGTGCCAGCAGTCAGAACAGGGGAAGGATTTACGAGCAGTACTTC
CASSQNRGRIYEQYF
>TRBV18|NA|TRBJ1-3|TRBD1|19
TGTGCCAGCTCACCAAGGGGACAGGTACCTCTCAACTCTGGAAACACCATATATTTT
CASSPRGQVPLNSGNTIYF
>TRBV18|NA|TRBJ2-7|TRBD2|16
TGTGCCAGCTCACTAGGGACTAGCGGGAGAGGGGGCGAGCAGTACTTC
CASSLGTSGRGGEQYF
>TRBV24-1|NA|TRBJ2-1|NA|16
TGTGCCACCAGTGATTCCAGCTGGGGAAGGACAAATGAGCAGTTCTTC
CATSDSSWGRTNEQFF
>TRBV28|NA|TRBJ2-1|NA|15
TGTGCCAGCGGGATAGGGAGTGGCTCCTACAATGAGCAGTTCTTC
CASGIGSGSYNEQFF